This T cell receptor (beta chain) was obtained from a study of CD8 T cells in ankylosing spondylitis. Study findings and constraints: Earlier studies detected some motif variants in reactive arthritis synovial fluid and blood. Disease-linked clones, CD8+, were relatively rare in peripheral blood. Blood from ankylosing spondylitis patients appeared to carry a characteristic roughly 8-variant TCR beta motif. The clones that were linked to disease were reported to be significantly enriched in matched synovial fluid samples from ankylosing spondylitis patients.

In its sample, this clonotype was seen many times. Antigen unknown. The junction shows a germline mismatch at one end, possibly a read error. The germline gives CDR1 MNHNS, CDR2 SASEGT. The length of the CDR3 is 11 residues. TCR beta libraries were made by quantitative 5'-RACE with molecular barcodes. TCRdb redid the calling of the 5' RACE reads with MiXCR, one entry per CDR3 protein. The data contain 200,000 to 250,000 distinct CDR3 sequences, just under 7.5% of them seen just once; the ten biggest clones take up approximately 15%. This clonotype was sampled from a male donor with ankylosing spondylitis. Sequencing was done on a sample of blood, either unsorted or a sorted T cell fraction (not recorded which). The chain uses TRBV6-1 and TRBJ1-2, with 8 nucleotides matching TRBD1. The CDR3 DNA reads TGTGCCAGCAGTGAACTAGGGGACAGGCCATTT. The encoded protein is CASSELGDRPF.